The 13 T cell receptor beta chains in this list originate from one sample, sequenced in a study of T cell responses to AZD1222 COVID-19 vaccine. TCRdb keeps only in-frame clones here, not all; method: immunoSEQ multiplex PCR. The table lists over 150,000 clones, roughly nine tenths of them singletons, with less than 4.5% in the top ten. The starting material was peripheral blood, obtained on day 0 of MenACWY control vaccination. The receptors here all came from an adult in good health.

V usage is TRBV19 and J usage is TRBJ2-5; D remains ambiguous. Trimming stripped 5 bases from V and 1 base from J, with 8 bases between. The CDR3 spans 13 residues. Per germline, CDR1 LNHDA and CDR2 SQIVND (reference sequence). For the CDR3, the DNA is TGTGCCAGTAGTGCCAGCAGCCAAGAGACCCAGTACTTC. Its translation: CASSASSQETQYF.

The chain recombines TRBV11-3 with TRBJ1-1; D ambiguous. Trimming pared 5 bases from V and 4 bases from J, leaving 11 bases between. This CDR3 has 13 residues. Per germline, CDR1 SGHNT and CDR2 YENEEA. CDR3: CASSLKEFTEAFF. CDR3 DNA sequence: TGTGCCAGCAGCCTGAAAGAGTTCACTGAAGCTTTCTTT.

The V and J genes are TRBV11-2 and TRBJ1-2; TRBD1 matches at 8 bases. Trimming cost V 5 bases and J 8 bases; bases outside gene matches: 1. CDR1 SGHAT and CDR2 FQNNGV come from the germline V gene. CDR3 length equals 11 residues. In DNA, the CDR3 is TGTGCCAGCAGCCCAGGGGGCGGCTACACCTTC. It translates to CASSPGGGYTF. Supplemented by reference TRBV11-2 and TRBJ1-2, the full variable domain reads EAGVAQSPRYKIIEKRQSVAFWCNPISGHATLYWYQQILGQGPKLLIQFQNNGVVDDSQLPKDRFSAERLKGVDSTLKIQPAKLEDSAVYLCASSPGGGYTFGSGTRLTVV.

This clone was found once. The chain uses TRBV7-8 and TRBJ2-7; 7 bases fit TRBD2. The V segment lost 5 bases and the J segment 2 bases; nucleotides outside the gene matches: 18. Germline values: CDR1 SGHVS, CDR2 FQNEAQ. The CDR3 sequence is 18 residues long. This CDR3 reads CASSPYRRGIVPTYEQYF. The CDR3, as DNA: TGTGCCAGCAGCCCCTATAGGCGGGGGATCGTTCCTACCTACGAGCAGTACTTC.

The chain links TRBV21-1 to TRBJ1-1. TRBV21-1 is a pseudogene locus. CDR3 length: 13 amino acids. The CDR3 DNA reads TGTGCCAGCAGCAAGGTCGTAAGGGTGCAAGCTTTCTTT. Encoded protein: CASSKVVRVQAFF.

This clone was counted once. The chain couples TRBV11-2 to TRBJ1-2; 8 bases fit TRBD1. The V segment lost 0 bases and the J segment 7 bases; nucleotides outside the gene matches: 4. Germline assignment: CDR1 SGHAT and CDR2 FQNNGV. The CDR3 has 14 amino acids. CDR3 in amino acids: CASSLDRGLAGYTF. In nucleotides, the CDR3 is TGTGCCAGCAGCTTAGACAGGGGGCTGGCTGGCTACACCTTC.

V gene TRBV5-1 combines with J gene TRBJ2-3, with TRBD2 matching over 12 bases. The germline V gene has CDR1 SGHRS and CDR2 YFSETQ. This CDR3 comprises 18 residues. V lost 5 bases to trimming and J lost 5 bases; unmatched junction nucleotides: 15. CDR3 nucleotide sequence: TGCGCCAGCAGGCTCCCGCTAGCGGGAGGGCCTGCCCAAGATACGCAGTATTTT. It yields the protein CASRLPLAGGPAQDTQYF.

The chain links TRBV10-2 to TRBJ2-1; 8 bases are shared with TRBD1. The V gene end was trimmed by 4 bases and the J gene end by 7 bases; junction bases not matched to a gene: 24. CDR1 WSHSY and CDR2 SAAADI come from the germline V gene. The CDR3 extends over 20 amino acids. In DNA, the CDR3 is TGCGCCAGCAGTGCAGACAGGGGTTCCCTTTGGGCTCCTTCTACGAATGAGCAGTTCTTC. As protein: CASSADRGSLWAPSTNEQFF.

This chain joins TRBV7-3 and TRBJ1-2; possible D gene TRBD1, 5 bases. V gave up 1 base and J gave up 5 bases, with 11 bases separating them. Germline-derived CDR1 and CDR2 are SGHTA and FQGTGA. This CDR3 has 14 residues. This CDR3 is CASSLNGGGYGYTF. In DNA form, the CDR3 reads TGTGCCAGCAGCTTAAATGGTGGGGGGTATGGCTACACCTTC.

The genes are TRBV7-2 and TRBJ2-3; 7 positions agree with TRBD2. Germline values: CDR1 SGHTA, CDR2 FQGNSA. This CDR3 comprises 13 residues. Germline trimming cut 7 bases from V and 1 base from J; bases unmatched to any gene: 2. The CDR3 DNA reads TGTGCCAGCACCCGGGGGGGCACAGATACGCAGTATTTT. Protein: CASTRGGTDTQYF.

The chain combines TRBV19 with TRBJ2-2; a weak D match, TRBD1 (6 bases). This CDR3 region has 15 residues. Trimming removed 5 bases from V and 4 bases from J, with 14 bases in between. CDR1 LNHDA and CDR2 SQIVND come from the germline V gene (reference sequence). The CDR3 DNA reads as TGTGCCAGTAGTGTCGACAGGCGTACCACCGGGGAGCTGTTTTTT. Protein product: CASSVDRRTTGELFF.

The chain is built from TRBV3-1 (or the pseudogene TRBV3-2) and TRBJ2-7; D is possibly TRBD1 (5 bases). Looked up from germline, CDR1 is LGHDT and CDR2 is YNNKEL (reference sequence). CDR3 length: 14 amino acids. Trimming took off 2 bases at V and 2 bases at J, with 10 bases between the two ends. CDR3 in amino acids: CASSQILGAYEQYF. DNA of the CDR3: TGTGCCAGCAGCCAAATCTTAGGGGCCTACGAGCAGTACTTC.

This chain connects TRBV27 to TRBJ2-1, with D unclear. Germline lookup yields CDR1 MNHEY and CDR2 SMNVEV (reference sequence). The CDR3 totals 12 residues. V was shortened by 6 bases and J by 9 bases, with 12 bases between the two germline ends. CDR3: CASSPIKGEQFF. DNA of the CDR3: TGTGCCAGCAGCCCTATAAAGGGTGAGCAGTTCTTC.